One sample yielded the 30 T cell receptor beta chains listed below, sequenced in a study of blood T cell repertoires in COVID-19. Using immunoSEQ multiplex PCR, the repertoire was profiled, and TCRdb retains in-frame clones only, with some absent. There are 450,000 to 500,000 clones in the sample; approximately 85% occur only once, and under 4% lies in the top ten. Sequences were obtained from peripheral blood. These receptors were taken from a human donor in a cohort sampled during active COVID-19.

V usage is TRBV25-1 and J usage is TRBJ2-7, with D perhaps TRBD1 (5 bases). The CDR3 totals 15 residues. V was pared by 1 base and J by 0 bases, with 10 bases between. Germline-derived CDR1 and CDR2 are MGHDK and SYGVNS. The CDR3 DNA follows: TGTGCCAGCAGTGAATCATCAGGGTACTCCTACGAGCAGTACTTC. As protein: CASSESSGYSYEQYF.

CDR3 amino acids: CASSPPVLQYEQYF. CDR3 nucleotide sequence: TGTGCCAGCTCACCACCTGTCCTCCAGTACGAGCAGTACTTC. The chain carries TRBV18 and TRBJ2-7; D not resolved. The CDR3 runs to 14 residues. Trimming stripped 0 bases from V and 4 bases from J, with 10 bases between. The germline CDR1 and CDR2 sequences are KGHSH and LQKENI.

V usage is TRBV27 and J usage is TRBJ2-7, with 11 bases matching TRBD2. Germline values: CDR1 MNHEY, CDR2 SMNVEV (reference sequence). The V and J ends lost 0 bases and 5 bases, in that order; junction bases with no gene match: 6. The CDR3 contains 16 residues. The CDR3 DNA reads TGTGCCAGCAGTTTATCGACTAGCGGGACTGTTAACGAGCAGTACTTC. It yields the protein CASSLSTSGTVNEQYF.

The chain is built from TRBV10-1 and TRBJ1-1; D is uncertain. Trimming took 10 bases from V and 6 from J, leaving 18 bases between them. CDR3 length equals 13 residues. Germline assignment: CDR1 WNHNN and CDR2 SYGVQD (reference sequence). DNA of the CDR3: TGCGCCACCCAATTGACACGTTCTTCTGAAGCTTTCTTT. Residues: CATQLTRSSEAFF.

This rearrangement joins TRBV28 to TRBJ2-3, with unresolved D. From germline, CDR1 is MDHEN and CDR2 SYDVKM. Trimming left V 3 bases short and J 6 bases short, with 10 bases between. CDR3 length: 13 residues. The CDR3 sequence is CASSFPPPDTQYF. In nucleotides, the CDR3 is TGTGCCAGCAGTTTCCCCCCCCCGGATACGCAGTATTTT.

This chain uses TRBV7-2 with TRBJ2-7, with 7 bases matching TRBD1. The trim removed 1 base at V and 4 bases at J, leaving 7 bases unmatched. The germline CDR1 and CDR2 sequences are SGHTA and FQGNSA. The CDR3 has 15 residues. CDR3 nucleotide sequence: TGTGCCAGCAGCTTAGAAGCGACAGGGCTTTACGAGCAGTACTTC. Amino acids: CASSLEATGLYEQYF.

The chain uses TRBV6-5 and TRBJ1-4; D perhaps matches TRBD1 (5 bases). CDR1 and CDR2 from the germline V gene are MNHEY and SVGAGI. The CDR3 sequence is 13 residues long. V was trimmed by 8 bases and J by 5 bases, leaving 12 bases between them. In nucleotides, the CDR3 is TGTGCCAGCGGAGGGACGGCGAATGAAAAACTGTTTTTT. This translates into CASGGTANEKLFF.

The chain employs TRBV14 and TRBJ2-1; 13 bases fit TRBD2. V lost 1 base, J lost 8 bases, and 17 bases stayed unmatched. The CDR3 covers 20 residues. Per germline, CDR1 SGHDN and CDR2 FVKESK. CDR3 coding DNA: TGTGCCAGCAGCCAAGTCGGGAGACTAGCGGGAGGTCCCAGCGCCCATGAGCAGTTCTTC. Its protein product is CASSQVGRLAGGPSAHEQFF.

The rearrangement joins TRBV27 to TRBJ1-5; D is possibly TRBD1 (5 bases). The CDR3 is made up of 16 amino acids. From germline, CDR1 is MNHEY and CDR2 SMNVEV (reference sequence). V lost 0 bases to trimming and J lost 1 base, with 10 bases between them. CDR3: CASSLSAGGSNQPQHF. CDR3 bases: TGTGCCAGCAGTTTATCGGCCGGGGGGAGCAATCAGCCCCAGCATTTT.

The rearrangement uses TRBV19 and TRBJ1-1, with D possibly being TRBD1 (6 bases). Germline CDR1 and CDR2: LNHDA and SQIVND (reference sequence). CDR3 length: 15 residues. The germline V and J ends were trimmed by 3 bases and 1 base, with 12 bases remaining between them. The CDR3 sequence is CASSMPWTANTEAFF. CDR3 nucleotide sequence: TGTGCCAGTAGTATGCCGTGGACAGCGAACACTGAAGCTTTCTTT.

The chain joins TRBV19 to TRBJ2-5; the match to TRBD1 covers 7 bases. With V trimmed by 5 bases and J by 0 bases, 0 bases remained unmatched. The germline gives CDR1 LNHDA, CDR2 SQIVND (reference sequence). CDR3 length: 13 amino acids. CDR3 region: CASSGTDQETQYF. Written as DNA, the CDR3 is TGTGCCAGTAGTGGGACAGACCAAGAGACCCAGTACTTC.

J is TRBJ2-7 and V is TRBV28; 7 nucleotides line up with TRBD2. CDR3 size: 17 residues. Trimming removed 1 base from V and 3 bases from J; junction bases left unmatched: 12. Looked up from germline, CDR1 is MDHEN and CDR2 is SYDVKM. In nucleotides, the CDR3 is TGTGCCAGCAGTTTATTATGGCTAGCGGCCCAGAGCTACGAGCAGTACTTC. Residues: CASSLLWLAAQSYEQYF.

The J gene is TRBJ2-4, the V gene TRBV7-3, with 7 bases that match TRBD1. Germline V gene lookup returns CDR1 SGHTA and CDR2 FQGTGA. V gave up 2 bases and J gave up 9 bases; unmatched junction bases: 7. This CDR3 is 14 amino acids long. The DNA for the CDR3 is TGTGCCAGCAGCTTATATGGGGCAGGGGGCATTCAGTACTTC. This translates into CASSLYGAGGIQYF.

The chain uses TRBV27 and TRBJ2-7, with TRBD2 matching 14 bases. CDR3 size: 14 residues. Germline-derived CDR1 and CDR2 are MNHEY and SMNVEV (reference sequence). J was trimmed by 9 bases and V by 4 bases; bases with no gene match: 5. The CDR3, as DNA: TGTGCCAGCAGTTCCGGGACTAGCGGGAGAGGGCAGTACTTC. It translates to CASSSGTSGRGQYF.

The rearrangement uses TRBV24-1 and TRBJ2-5; tentatively, D is TRBD1 (5 bases). The length of the CDR3 is 15 residues. V lost 5 bases, J lost 3 bases, and 15 bases lay in between. CDR1 is KGHDR, CDR2 SFDVKD, per germline. The CDR3 DNA follows: TGTGCCACCAGTGCAGGGCAGGGATTCAAAGAGACCCAGTACTTC. Protein product: CATSAGQGFKETQYF.

V gene TRBV2 combines with J gene TRBJ2-3; 9 bases map to TRBD1. CDR1 is SNHLY and CDR2 is FYNNEI in the germline V gene. Germline trimming cut 4 bases from V and 1 base from J; bases unmatched to any gene: 0. The CDR3 has 14 residues. Here the CDR3 DNA reads TGTGCCAGCAGTGGACAGGGGGGCACAGATACGCAGTATTTT. This gives the protein CASSGQGGTDTQYF.

The rearrangement links TRBV7-2 to TRBJ1-3; TRBD1 aligns across 7 bases. The CDR3 consists of 17 residues. Germline V gene sequence: CDR1 SGHTA, CDR2 FQGNSA. J gave up 3 bases and V 1 base, and 9 bases lay outside the gene matches. The CDR3 DNA is TGTGCCAGCAGCTTAGACGGCCCGACAGGGTTTGGAAACACCATATATTTT. Translation gives CASSLDGPTGFGNTIYF.

The chain links TRBV18 to TRBJ1-6; 9 bases agree with TRBD1. V shed 4 bases and J 4 bases; nucleotides not matched to a gene: 5. The CDR3 spans 16 residues. Germline CDR1 KGHSH, CDR2 LQKENI. The CDR3 DNA reads TGTGCCAGCTCACGACAGGGGGAGAGGTATAATTCACCCCTCCACTTT. This encodes CASSRQGERYNSPLHF.

Worth noting for this clone: A much larger clone is a single base away; this may be a read error. The genes are TRBV28 and TRBJ1-3; D is unclear. The length of the CDR3 is 14 residues. Trimming shortened V by 2 bases and J by 0 bases, and 5 bases separated the two germline ends. Germline loops: CDR1 MDHEN, CDR2 SYDVKM. In DNA form, the CDR3 reads TGTGCCAGCAGTTTACAGATCTCTGGAAACACCATATATTTT. Its translation is CASSLQISGNTIYF.

The CDR3 sequence: CATSDSMQREGRSSYNEQFF. CDR3 sequence (DNA): TGTGCCACCAGTGATTCTATGCAGCGGGAGGGCAGAAGCTCCTACAATGAGCAGTTCTTC. The rearrangement uses TRBV24-1 and TRBJ2-1, with TRBD2 identical over 10 bases. The CDR3 spans 20 residues. Germline values: CDR1 KGHDR, CDR2 SFDVKD. Trimming took 2 bases from V and 0 from J; bases not matched to a gene: 12.

V gene TRBV7-2 combines with J gene TRBJ2-7; 8 nucleotides match TRBD1. The V segment lost 0 bases and the J segment 4 bases; nucleotides outside the gene matches: 8. The germline V gene encodes CDR1 SGHTA and CDR2 FQGNSA. CDR3 length equals 16 residues. The CDR3 nucleotides read TGTGCCAGCAGCTTAGCGCCCAGGGGGCTGTTGTACGAGCAGTACTTC. Its translation is CASSLAPRGLLYEQYF.

The chain employs TRBV19 and TRBJ2-1; 8 nucleotides align to TRBD2. V was clipped by 7 bases and J by 0 bases; unmatched bases: 5. The CDR3 sequence is 15 residues long. Germline V gene data show CDR1 as LNHDA and CDR2 as SQIVND (reference sequence). The CDR3 coding sequence is TGTGCCAGTAATCCCAGCGGGAGCTCCTACAATGAGCAGTTCTTC. Translation: CASNPSGSSYNEQFF.

V gene TRBV30 combines with J gene TRBJ1-5; a possible D gene is TRBD1 (5 bases). The CDR3 has 14 residues. V was shortened by 0 bases and J by 2 bases, with 8 bases between the two germline ends. CDR1 is GTSNPN, CDR2 SVGIG, per germline (reference sequence). CDR3 sequence (DNA): TGTGCCTGGAGTGTGGGACTCGGCAATCAGCCCCAGCATTTT. This translates into CAWSVGLGNQPQHF.

V is TRBV5-4 and J is TRBJ2-3; TRBD2 agrees at 9 bases. Germline V gene sequence: CDR1 SGHNT, CDR2 YYREEE (reference sequence). This CDR3 is 17 amino acids long. With 2 bases clipped from V and 5 bases from J, the junction kept 12 bases outside the gene matches. The CDR3 DNA is TGTGCCAGCAGCTTTGTGGCTAGCGGGGCCCGGGGAGATACGCAGTATTTT. Translation: CASSFVASGARGDTQYF.

Here the CDR3 reads CASSPTPRGHSTEAFF. DNA of the CDR3: TGCGCCAGCAGCCCCACCCCCAGGGGGCATAGCACTGAAGCTTTCTTT. This chain links TRBV5-1 with TRBJ1-1; 8 bases are shared with TRBD1. Trimming removed 4 bases from V and 4 bases from J; junction bases left unmatched: 12. The CDR3 runs to 16 residues. Germline V lookup: CDR1 SGHRS, CDR2 YFSETQ.

The chain combines TRBV19 with TRBJ2-3; D is unclear. From germline, CDR1 is LNHDA and CDR2 SQIVND (reference sequence). Trimming pared 7 bases from V and 0 bases from J, leaving 14 bases between. This CDR3 region has 15 residues. Written as DNA, the CDR3 is TGTGCCAGTAACCCAACTACACCTAGCACAGATACGCAGTATTTT. Its protein is CASNPTTPSTDTQYF.

This chain joins TRBV24-1 and TRBJ1-3, with 9 bases that match TRBD1. V dropped 7 bases and J dropped 1; count of bases not matched to a gene: 10. The CDR3 spans 17 residues. Germline V gives CDR1 KGHDR, CDR2 SFDVKD. As DNA, the CDR3 is TGTGCCACCAGGGTATTAAGACAGGGGGTATCTGGAAACACCATATATTTT. Its protein product is CATRVLRQGVSGNTIYF.

The CDR3 bases are TGTGCCACCAGCAGCCATCGTAGCGGGAACTACGAGCAGTACTTC. Translated, it gives CATSSHRSGNYEQYF. The chain joins TRBV15 to TRBJ2-7; 8 bases agree with TRBD2. Germline V gene sequence: CDR1 LNHNV, CDR2 YYDKDF (reference sequence). The CDR3 contains 15 residues. V lost 3 bases, J lost 3 bases, and 7 bases stayed unmatched.

The CDR3 here is CASSISRDLGYGYTF. CDR3 coding DNA: TGTGCCAGTAGTATTTCCCGGGATCTGGGCTATGGCTACACCTTC. The J gene is TRBJ1-2, the V gene TRBV19, with D unresolved. Trimming shortened V by 3 bases and J by 4 bases, and 15 bases separated the two germline ends. The CDR3 is 15 amino acids. Germline V CDR1 and CDR2: LNHDA, SQIVND (reference sequence).

The chain joins TRBV7-2 to TRBJ2-7; no definite D call. The V gene's germline CDR1 is SGHTA and CDR2 FQGNSA. Between the trimmed V and J ends, which lost 1 base and 2 bases, there was a span of 9 bases. This CDR3 has 14 residues. The CDR3 DNA reads TGTGCCAGCAGCTTAGAAGCGTCAGCCTACGAGCAGTACTTC. Amino acid sequence: CASSLEASAYEQYF.